The next 9 T cell receptor beta chains were all read from a single sample in a study of blood T cell repertoires in COVID-19. Data came from immunoSEQ multiplex PCR; TCRdb stores just in-frame clones and leaves some out. Of about 36,000 clones in the sample, 90% were seen once. The sequenced material came from peripheral blood. These receptors originate from a human donor in a cohort sampled during active COVID-19.

V gene TRBV7-2 combines with J gene TRBJ2-4; D is possibly TRBD2 (7 bases). CDR3 length equals 19 residues. The germline CDR1 and CDR2 sequences are SGHTA and FQGNSA. Trimming removed 1 base from V and 1 base from J, with 20 bases in between. CDR3 bases: TGTGCCAGCAGCTTAGAGTGGGGCGGGGGCAAAGCGGCCAAAAACATTCAGTACTTC. Its protein product is CASSLEWGGGKAAKNIQYF.

In this sample, this clone turned up once. The chain is built from TRBV23-1 and TRBJ2-7; D is perhaps TRBD1 (5 bases). TRBV23-1 falls under the ORF class, with uncertain function. The ends were cut back, 8 bases at V and 5 bases at J, with 19 bases in the middle. The CDR3 runs 14 residues. CDR3 amino acids: CASPSILGRDEQYF. CDR3 nucleotides: TGCGCCAGCCCCTCCATCCTGGGCAGGGACGAGCAGTACTTC.

V and J are TRBV6-5 and TRBJ2-7; 9 bases match TRBD1. This CDR3 is 14 amino acids long. The junction had 5 bases not matched to a gene; V was cut back by 5 bases and J by 3 bases. Germline-derived CDR1 and CDR2 are MNHEY and SVGAGI. In nucleotides, the CDR3 is TGTGCCAGCAGTAGGGGACAGGGAGGCTACGAGCAGTACTTC. This codes for CASSRGQGGYEQYF.

V and J are TRBV12-3 or TRBV12-4 and TRBJ1-6; D gene uncertain. The CDR3 covers 13 residues. The V gene lost 6 bases and the J gene lost 11 bases, with 14 bases spanning the gap. The CDR3 here is CASRAGEKTPLHF. The DNA for the CDR3 is TGTGCCAGCAGGGCCGGGGAAAAGACACCCCTCCACTTT.

The chain carries TRBV25-1 and TRBJ1-2; D may be TRBD1 (5 bases). The CDR3 loop spans 16 amino acids. CDR1 is MGHDK and CDR2 is SYGVNS in the germline V gene. V shed 1 base and J shed 0 bases, with 12 bases lying between them. This CDR3 is CASSEFGQGTNYGYTF. In DNA, the CDR3 is TGTGCCAGCAGTGAATTTGGCCAGGGTACTAACTATGGCTACACCTTC.

The J gene is TRBJ2-5, the V gene TRBV7-2; 13 nucleotides line up with TRBD2. Germline V gene data show CDR1 as SGHTA and CDR2 as FQGNSA. The CDR3 totals 16 residues. V lost 6 bases to trimming and J lost 2 bases; unmatched junction nucleotides: 6. The CDR3 region has the DNA TGTGCCAGCAGGCCAGGGACTAGCGGGGTACAAGAGACCCAGTACTTC. As protein: CASRPGTSGVQETQYF. Full variable domain (missing parts from reference TRBV7-2 and TRBJ2-5): GAGVSQSPSNKVTEKGKDVELRCDPISGHTALYWYRQSLGQGLEFLIYFQGNSAPDKSGLPSDRFSAERTGGSVSTLTIQRTQQEDSAVYLCASRPGTSGVQETQYFGPGTRLLVL.

The CDR3 protein is CASSLTRAGTDTQYF. The CDR3 DNA sequence: TGCGCCAGCAGCTTGACTAGAGCTGGCACAGATACGCAGTATTTT. This chain links TRBV5-1 with TRBJ2-3; a weak D match, TRBD2 (5 bases). This CDR3 spans 15 amino acids. Trimming pared 1 base from V and 1 base from J, leaving 10 bases between. Germline V lookup: CDR1 SGHRS, CDR2 YFSETQ. The full variable domain, its missing parts supplied by reference TRBV5-1 and TRBJ2-3, is KAGVTQTPRYLIKTRGQQVTLSCSPISGHRSVSWYQQTPGQGLQFLFEYFSETQRNKGNFPGRFSGRQFSNSRSEMNVSTLELGDSALYLCASSLTRAGTDTQYFGPGTRLTVL.

V and J are TRBV6-2 or TRBV6-3 and TRBJ1-1, with 11 bases identical to TRBD1. The CDR3 contains 16 residues. Germline V gene data show CDR1 as MNHEY and CDR2 as SVGEGT. With V trimmed by 6 bases and J by 0 bases, 6 bases remained unmatched. CDR3 in amino acids: CASSTGQGALNTEAFF. The CDR3 coding sequence is TGTGCCAGCAGCACCGGACAGGGGGCCCTGAACACTGAAGCTTTCTTT.

The chain joins TRBV5-1 to TRBJ1-2; D might be TRBD1 (5 bases). The germline V and J ends were trimmed by 1 base and 5 bases, with 12 bases remaining between them. This CDR3 region has 14 residues. CDR1 and CDR2 from the germline V gene are SGHRS and YFSETQ. The CDR3 reads CASSLSGSRYGYTF. CDR3 bases: TGCGCCAGCAGCTTGTCAGGGTCTAGATATGGCTACACCTTC.